The 20 T cell receptor beta chains listed next were all sequenced from one sample in a study of blood T cell repertoires in COVID-19. Repertoires were generated with immunoSEQ multiplex PCR, while TCRdb's copy carries only in-frame clones and drops some. The sample contains more than 100,000 clones, approximately 80% of which appear only once. Source material: peripheral blood. The receptor source for this set is a woman in her 70s with acute or convalescent COVID-19.

CDR3 coding DNA: TGTGCCAGCTCACTATCCCCAGACTCTGGGGCCAACGTCCTGACTTTC. Amino acids: CASSLSPDSGANVLTF. The chain couples TRBV18 to TRBJ2-6; no clear D. Trimming removed 4 bases from V and 0 bases from J, with 10 bases in between. This CDR3 is 16 amino acids long. CDR1 KGHSH and CDR2 LQKENI come from the germline V gene.

The genes are TRBV19 and TRBJ2-2, with D possibly TRBD2 on 7 matching bases. The CDR3 consists of 16 residues. The V and J ends lost 7 bases and 5 bases respectively, with 20 bases between them. Germline values: CDR1 LNHDA, CDR2 SQIVND (reference sequence). The CDR3 is CASMGGPNRLTGELFF. DNA for the CDR3: TGTGCCAGTATGGGGGGGCCGAATAGATTAACCGGGGAGCTGTTTTTT.

Turning to this clone: One junction end disagrees with the germline gene, perhaps due to a read error. The chain links TRBV5-1 to TRBJ2-2; 9 bases are shared with TRBD2. The CDR3 is 16 residues long. CDR1 is SGHRS, CDR2 YFSETQ, per germline. CDR3 protein: CARSLRGGAGTGELFF. Here the CDR3 DNA reads TGCGCCCGCAGCTTGCGCGGGGGGGCAGGCACCGGGGAGCTGTTTTTT.

This clone was observed a few times. The rearrangement uses TRBV20-1 and TRBJ2-3; D may be TRBD2 (6 bases). Looked up from germline, CDR1 is DFQATT and CDR2 is SNEGSKA (reference sequence). This CDR3 contains 14 residues. Trimming stripped 3 bases from V and 2 bases from J, with 12 bases between. The CDR3: CSASGGENTDTQYF. The CDR3 DNA follows: TGCAGTGCTAGTGGCGGGGAGAACACAGATACGCAGTATTTT.

This clone was detected a few times. The rearrangement links TRBV7-2 to TRBJ1-1; no clear D gene. This CDR3 region has 13 residues. Per the germline V gene, CDR1 is SGHTA and CDR2 is FQGNSA. Trimming removed 6 bases at V and 1 base at J, with 9 bases between. The CDR3 DNA is TGTGCCAGCAGGTCCCAGCGGAACACTGAAGCTTTCTTT. As protein: CASRSQRNTEAFF. Full variable domain (outside the CDR3, taken from reference TRBV7-2 and TRBJ1-1): GAGVSQSPSNKVTEKGKDVELRCDPISGHTALYWYRQSLGQGLEFLIYFQGNSAPDKSGLPSDRFSAERTGGSVSTLTIQRTQQEDSAVYLCASRSQRNTEAFFGQGTRLTVV.

This chain uses TRBV14 with TRBJ1-6, with D tentatively TRBD1 (5 bases). The V gene lost 1 base and the J gene lost 7 bases, with 8 bases spanning the gap. This CDR3 comprises 14 residues. Germline CDR1 reads SGHDN; CDR2 reads FVKESK. This CDR3 reads CASSQVPGNSPLHF. CDR3 in DNA: TGTGCCAGCAGCCAAGTCCCAGGGAATTCACCCCTCCACTTT. Full variable domain (remainder filled in from reference TRBV14 and TRBJ1-6): EAGVTQFPSHSVIEKGQTVTLRCDPISGHDNLYWYRRVMGKEIKFLLHFVKESKQDESGMPNNRFLAERTGGTYSTLKVQPAELEDSGVYFCASSQVPGNSPLHFGNGTRLTVT.

This chain links TRBV5-5 with TRBJ1-1; the D is unclear. Germline CDR1 is SGHKS and CDR2 is YYEKEE (reference sequence). The V end was cut by 7 bases, the J end by 2 bases, with 9 bases between. This CDR3 contains 12 residues. CDR3 sequence: CASGRENTEAFF. The CDR3 nucleotides read TGTGCCAGCGGGAGAGAAAACACTGAAGCTTTCTTT. The variable domain in full, completed from reference TRBV5-5 and TRBJ1-1, reads DAGVTQSPTHLIKTRGQQVTLRCSPISGHKSVSWYQQVLGQGPQFIFQYYEKEERGRGNFPDRFSARQFPNYSSELNVNALLLGDSALYLCASGRENTEAFFGQGTRLTVV.

The rearrangement uses TRBV7-2 and TRBJ2-7, with D possibly being TRBD2 (5 bases). With 5 bases removed from V and 3 bases from J, the gap between germline ends came to 14 bases. CDR1 and CDR2 from the germline V gene are SGHTA and FQGNSA. The CDR3 has 14 amino acids. The CDR3 DNA is TGTGCCAGCAGCACCCGGGATCACGGCTACGAGCAGTACTTC. Translated, it gives CASSTRDHGYEQYF.

This chain connects TRBV5-1 to TRBJ2-3; TRBD1 agrees at 7 bases. J gave up 5 bases and V 4 bases, and 10 bases lay outside the gene matches. Looked up from germline, CDR1 is SGHRS and CDR2 is YFSETQ. The CDR3 sequence is 15 residues long. This CDR3 reads CASSLLRDSGDTQYF. The CDR3 DNA follows: TGCGCCAGCAGCCTACTACGGGACAGTGGAGATACGCAGTATTTT.

V and J are TRBV13 and TRBJ2-7; 7 nucleotides line up with TRBD1. From germline, CDR1 is PRHDT and CDR2 FYEKMQ (reference sequence). The junction had 7 bases not matched to a gene; V was cut back by 3 bases and J by 5 bases. There are 14 residues in the CDR3. The CDR3 region is CASSFDREGNEQYF. CDR3 in DNA: TGTGCCAGCAGCTTCGACAGGGAAGGTAACGAGCAGTACTTC.

The genes are TRBV29-1 and TRBJ1-4; 11 bases are shared with TRBD1. In germline, CDR1 is SQVTM, CDR2 ANQGSEA. V gave up 7 bases and J gave up 7 bases; unmatched junction bases: 2. This CDR3 spans 12 amino acids. The CDR3, as DNA: TGCAGCGGGGGACAGGGGGGTGAAAAACTGTTTTTT. It encodes CSGGQGGEKLFF.

The chain recombines TRBV27 with TRBJ1-5; D unclear. V lost 2 bases, J lost 8 bases, and 13 bases lay in between. CDR1 and CDR2 from the germline V gene are MNHEY and SMNVEV (reference sequence). The CDR3 contains 14 residues. The CDR3 nucleotides are TGTGCCAGCAGTTTAAGTCTCAATCGGGAGCCCCAGCATTTT. It is translated as CASSLSLNREPQHF.

This clone was seen a few times. Other DNA sequences in the same sample also yield this CDR3. The chain recombines TRBV19 with TRBJ1-5; 7 bases agree with TRBD1. The CDR3 loop spans 16 amino acids. The trim removed 5 bases at V and 0 bases at J, leaving 7 bases unmatched. From germline, CDR1 is LNHDA and CDR2 SQIVND (reference sequence). The CDR3 region is CASSPRQGNSNQPQHF. CDR3 bases: TGTGCCAGTAGTCCCCGACAGGGTAATAGCAATCAGCCCCAGCATTTT.

This rearrangement joins TRBV15 to TRBJ1-6, with 8 bases fitting TRBD1. V shed 1 base and J 7 bases; nucleotides not matched to a gene: 0. This CDR3 has 14 residues. The germline CDR1 and CDR2 sequences are LNHNV and YYDKDF (reference sequence). CDR3 DNA: TGTGCCACCAGCAGAGGGACAGGGAATTCACCCCTCCACTTT. Translation gives CATSRGTGNSPLHF.

The chain joins TRBV18 to TRBJ1-4; D not resolved. Germline-derived CDR1 and CDR2 are KGHSH and LQKENI. V lost 3 bases to trimming and J lost 8 bases, with 10 bases between them. This CDR3 comprises 13 residues. CDR3 protein: CASSPVGREKLFF. The CDR3 DNA reads as TGTGCCAGCTCACCTGTGGGGAGAGAAAAACTGTTTTTT.

The gene calls are TRBV5-4 and TRBJ2-5, with 8 bases aligning to TRBD2. The length of the CDR3 is 15 residues. The J segment lost 1 base and the V segment lost 3 bases, leaving 5 bases of the junction unmatched. In germline, CDR1 is SGHNT, CDR2 YYREEE (reference sequence). CDR3 in DNA: TGTGCCAGCAGCTCGCGCGGGGGGATCCAAGAGACCCAGTACTTC. Protein: CASSSRGGIQETQYF.

V gene TRBV5-1 combines with J gene TRBJ2-7, with D perhaps TRBD1 (5 bases). Germline-derived CDR1 and CDR2 are SGHRS and YFSETQ. The V end was cut by 0 bases, the J end by 5 bases, with 12 bases between. This CDR3 has 14 residues. CDR3 nucleotide sequence: TGCGCCAGCAGCTTGGGTGGGGCAAGGGACGAGCAGTACTTC. It translates to CASSLGGARDEQYF.

This clone was recorded once. The V and J genes are TRBV4-3 and TRBJ1-5; D is perhaps TRBD1 (6 bases). Germline V gene sequence: CDR1 LGHNA, CDR2 YSLEER. The CDR3 loop spans 15 amino acids. Trimming removed 0 bases at V and 5 bases at J, with 11 bases between. CDR3 sequence (DNA): TGCGCCAGCAGCCAAGAAAGGGGGTACGATCAGCCCCAGCATTTT. This sequence encodes CASSQERGYDQPQHF.

This chain joins TRBV7-9 and TRBJ2-2; TRBD2 matches 7 bases. Germline CDR1 and CDR2: SEHNR and FQNEAQ (reference sequence). Trimming took 3 bases from V and 6 from J; bases not matched to a gene: 19. The CDR3 is made up of 19 amino acids. In DNA, the CDR3 is TGTGCCAGCAGCTTGGGTCCGGGACTACAAGGAGGTGGGGCCGGGGAGCTGTTTTTT. This codes for CASSLGPGLQGGGAGELFF.

This sequence joins TRBV2 and TRBJ1-1; TRBD1 matches at 7 bases. Germline V gene lookup returns CDR1 SNHLY and CDR2 FYNNEI. The length of the CDR3 is 13 residues. V dropped 8 bases and J dropped 3; count of bases not matched to a gene: 6. CDR3 loop: CASGLTGYTEAFF. As DNA, the CDR3 is TGTGCCAGCGGCTTGACAGGGTACACTGAAGCTTTCTTT.